Detailed here is one T cell receptor beta chain. The clone's antigen remains unknown. Within one base of it there is no much larger clone, and no base qualities were kept. The CDR3 regions of human TCRbeta chains were subjected to immunosequencing. The published analysis was carried out like this. Repertoire TCRs were checked for matches against a reference library of SARS-CoV-2-specific TCRs that had been generated using the MIRA antigen-specificity platform. Breadth was defined as the fraction of unique TCRs that were SARS-CoV-2-associated. Depth was defined as the fraction of total T cells that were SARS-CoV-2-associated. Using the MIRA data, each spike-specific TCR was assigned both to the spike region to which the TCR was reactive and to a CD4 or CD8 class. Log10-transformed breadth and depth values were compared by one-way ANOVA with Sidak's multiple comparisons tests. TCRdb retrieved this table from immuneACCESS and kept in-frame rearrangements only. Not all clones are present; in checked studies, unresolved V genes account for under half, and no reason is known for the remainder. D and trimming were read from the DNA, whereas the V and J calls and clone size are those reported in that table. In this sample the table shows fewer than 180,000 clones, roughly 90% of which occur a single time. Of the sample, about 3.3% is held by the ten largest clones.

CDR1 and CDR2 (ENHRY, SYGVKD) derive from the germline V gene. The V and J ends are trimmed by 2 bases and 0 bases, leaving 7 bases between them. The CDR3 holds 15 amino acids from the cysteine to the phenylalanine. The read is trimmed to its CDR3 DNA, 45 bases read in frame from base 1. This sample was included in a study of T cell responses to AZD1222 COVID-19 vaccine (dated by TCRdb to 2020 to 2022). Regarding the complete study: TCR sequencing covered 230 to 250 trial participants: roughly 200 given two doses of AZD1222 and about 26 given two doses of MenACWY control vaccine. Enrollment into the trials was organized by age into subgroups of 18-55, 56-69 and 70-plus years, and those subgroups contained approximately 150, 30 and 60 TCR-sequenced participants, respectively.

The label giving this sample's time point can be read as: about 28 days (+/-7) after the second vaccine dose. AZD1222 recipients given second doses at about 4 weeks or at about 12 weeks were pooled, since spike-specific TCR depth and breadth were not found to differ between the two schedules. Vaccinee samples came from UK trials COV001 and COV002, including a single-blind randomized controlled phase 2/3 trial of AZD1222 (ChAdOx1 nCoV-19) in healthy adults. Trial participant PBMC samples were collected at day 0 and day 28 after the second dose for TCRbeta chain sequencing. General study outcomes and caveats: Participants were mostly white British and included more females than males, and it was suggested by the authors that clonal diversity may have been underestimated. Reportedly, close to half of the unique spike-specific TCRs recognized epitopes lying outside the regions that are mutated in the B.1.351 and B.1.1.7 variants. In the small 56-69-year group, the increase in depth fell short of significance, most likely because of low power. Conclusions about previously exposed vaccinees were limited because only 6 or 7 AZD1222 recipients were SARS-CoV-2 seropositive at baseline. No day 14 peak-response samples were available, so repertoires were characterized only after the peak T cell response. A significant rise in spike-specific TCR breadth and depth was observed after two AZD1222 doses relative to day 0 and relative to MenACWY recipients. The whole spike protein was spanned by vaccine-associated CD4 TCRs, and dominant responses were seen in regions 160-218 and 743-854.

The rearrangement combines TRBV10-3 with TRBJ2-2; the D segment may tentatively be TRBD1 or TRBD2, each giving 5 matched bases. The sequence was collected from an adult who received the AZD1222 COVID-19 vaccine. The starting material was peripheral blood, obtained 28 days after the second AZD1222 dose. The CDR3: CAISEGTTNTGELFF. The sequenced DNA is TGTGCCATCAGTGAGGGGACGACGAACACCGGGGAGCTGTTTTTT.